Below are 29 T cell receptor beta chains sequenced from a single sample in a study of OX40 agonist ivuxolimab in advanced cancers. Using immunoSEQ multiplex PCR, the repertoire was profiled, and TCRdb retains in-frame clones only, with some absent. The sample holds some 80,000 clones, around nine tenths seen once. This sample comprised CD4+ or CD8+ T cells sorted from blood, obtained in a trial of the OX40 agonist ivuxolimab. The origin of the receptors is an adult with an advanced solid tumor such as melanoma, head and neck, liver or kidney cancer.

J is TRBJ1-6 and V is TRBV5-1; 7 nucleotides align to TRBD1. Germline V gene data show CDR1 as SGHRS and CDR2 as YFSETQ. The CDR3 is made up of 15 amino acids. The trim removed 5 bases at V and 7 bases at J, leaving 9 bases unmatched. The CDR3 here is CASRIQGTSNSPLHF. CDR3 nucleotide sequence: TGCGCCAGCAGAATACAGGGGACAAGCAATTCACCCCTCCACTTT.

This chain links TRBV19 with TRBJ2-2, with D possibly being TRBD1 (5 bases). The germline V gene encodes CDR1 LNHDA and CDR2 SQIVND (reference sequence). The V gene lost 3 bases and the J gene lost 0 bases, with 14 bases spanning the gap. The CDR3 runs to 17 residues. The CDR3 region has the DNA TGTGCCAGTAGTATCCCCAGGGCCCTCGCGAACACCGGGGAGCTGTTTTTT. Its translation: CASSIPRALANTGELFF.

This clone has just a few counts. The chain has TRBV2 and TRBJ2-2, with 10 bases matching TRBD2. CDR1 SNHLY and CDR2 FYNNEI come from the germline V gene. The V and J ends lost 2 bases and 5 bases, in that order; junction bases with no gene match: 5. The CDR3 length is 16 residues. The CDR3 loop reads CASSELSGRGTGELFF. As DNA, the CDR3 is TGTGCCAGCAGTGAACTAAGCGGGAGGGGTACCGGGGAGCTGTTTTTT.

This clone turned up a few times. The chain has TRBV4-1 and TRBJ1-1; the D is unclear. The V end was cut by 4 bases, the J end by 1 base, with 10 bases between. CDR3 length: 14 amino acids. Germline CDR1 and CDR2: MGHRA and YSYEKL. The CDR3 spells CASSPTGKNTEAFF. CDR3 sequence (DNA): TGCGCCAGCAGCCCTACGGGGAAGAACACTGAAGCTTTCTTT.

The rearrangement links TRBV21-1 to TRBJ1-5. TRBV21-1 is classified as a pseudogene. The CDR3 length is 16 residues. This CDR3 reads CASSYRRGDSNQPQHF. The CDR3, as DNA: TGTGCCAGCAGCTATAGGCGGGGAGATAGCAATCAGCCCCAGCATTTT.

The chain uses TRBV27 and TRBJ1-2, with D possibly being TRBD1 (5 bases). The length of the CDR3 is 14 residues. CDR1 and CDR2 from the germline V gene are MNHEY and SMNVEV (reference sequence). Trimming pared 6 bases from V and 4 bases from J, leaving 15 bases between. CDR3 loop: CASSPLTGVYGYTF. The CDR3 nucleotides are TGTGCCAGCAGCCCCCTTACAGGCGTCTATGGCTACACCTTC.

This chain connects TRBV10-3 to TRBJ2-5, with D perhaps matching TRBD2 (6 bases). V was cut by 7 bases and J by 1 base, with 10 bases left in between. The germline gives CDR1 ENHRY, CDR2 SYGVKD. The CDR3 is 13 amino acids. This chain's CDR3 is CAIMRGGQETQYF. In nucleotides, the CDR3 is TGTGCCATCATGAGGGGAGGCCAAGAGACCCAGTACTTC.

V is TRBV14 and J is TRBJ1-1; unclear D gene. Trimming removed 4 bases at V and 0 bases at J, with 12 bases between. This CDR3 is 15 amino acids long. The germline gives CDR1 SGHDN, CDR2 FVKESK. CDR3 sequence: CASSPRTGVNTEAFF. The CDR3 nucleotides read TGTGCCAGCAGCCCACGGACGGGCGTGAACACTGAAGCTTTCTTT.

The chain couples TRBV29-1 to TRBJ2-1, with D unresolved. V was pared by 6 bases and J by 3 bases, with 3 bases between. The CDR3 is 10 residues long. In germline, CDR1 is SQVTM, CDR2 ANQGSEA. The CDR3 DNA follows: TGCAGCGTGGACTACAATGAGCAGTTCTTC. Its translation is CSVDYNEQFF.

The CDR3 sequence is CASSGVGLAKNIQYF. CDR3 DNA: TGTGCCAGCAGCGGCGTAGGACTGGCCAAAAACATTCAGTACTTC. This chain connects TRBV14 to TRBJ2-4, with D possibly matching TRBD2 (5 bases). From germline, CDR1 is SGHDN and CDR2 FVKESK. Trimming took off 5 bases at V and 1 base at J, with 12 bases between the two ends. CDR3 length: 15 amino acids.

The chain employs TRBV9 and TRBJ2-2; 10 positions match TRBD2. Germline loops: CDR1 SGDLS, CDR2 YYNGEE. J lost 7 bases, V lost 4 bases, and 10 bases had no gene match. The CDR3 has 16 amino acids. DNA for the CDR3: TGTGCCAGCAGCTCCGGAGCGGGAGGGGTTATCGGGGAGCTGTTTTTT. It is translated as CASSSGAGGVIGELFF.

This chain connects TRBV6-1 to TRBJ1-4; D is undetermined. The CDR3 has 15 amino acids. Germline CDR1 is MNHNS and CDR2 is SASEGT. With 5 bases removed from V and 3 bases from J, the gap between germline ends came to 13 bases. CDR3 bases: TGTGCCAGCAGTTTCACGGGGATTGCTAATGAAAAACTGTTTTTT. The encoded protein is CASSFTGIANEKLFF.

In this sample, this clone turned up once. The rearrangement joins TRBV28 to TRBJ2-6, with D perhaps matching TRBD1 or TRBD2 (6 bases each). CDR1 is MDHEN, CDR2 SYDVKM, per germline. CDR3 length: 15 residues. The V gene lost 6 bases and the J gene lost 1 base, with 10 bases spanning the gap. CDR3 in amino acids: CASSRRGSGANVLTF. CDR3 DNA: TGTGCCAGCAGCCGGAGGGGGTCTGGGGCCAACGTCCTGACTTTC. Drawing the rest from reference TRBV28 and TRBJ2-6, the complete variable domain is DVKVTQSSRYLVKRTGEKVFLECVQDMDHENMFWYRQDPGLGLRLIYFSYDVKMKEKGDIPEGYSVSREKKERFSLILESASTNQTSMYLCASSRRGSGANVLTFGAGSRLTVL.

The rearrangement links TRBV28 to TRBJ2-7, with 8 bases matching TRBD1. Trimming removed 6 bases from V and 6 bases from J; junction bases left unmatched: 13. Per germline, CDR1 MDHEN and CDR2 SYDVKM. The CDR3 is made up of 15 amino acids. For the CDR3, the DNA is TGTGCCAGCAGCTCAGGGGGCGAGGGATGGGGCGAGCAGTACTTC. Translated: CASSSGGEGWGEQYF.

The V and J genes are TRBV6-5 and TRBJ2-1; TRBD1 matches 8 bases. This CDR3 has 15 residues. CDR1 is MNHEY and CDR2 is SVGAGI in the germline V gene. With 6 bases clipped from V and 5 bases from J, the junction kept 9 bases outside the gene matches. In DNA form, the CDR3 reads TGTGCCAGCAGGTTCGACAGGGGCCCCAACAATGAGCAGTTCTTC. Translation: CASRFDRGPNNEQFF.

The J gene is TRBJ1-4, the V gene TRBV10-2; D might be TRBD1 (5 bases). CDR1 is WSHSY and CDR2 is SAAADI in the germline V gene. Trimming removed 2 bases at V and 7 bases at J, with 11 bases between. CDR3 size: 14 residues. The CDR3 region has the DNA TGCGCCAGCAGTGAGGCAGGGTTGCGTGAAAAACTGTTTTTT. Its protein product is CASSEAGLREKLFF.

The chain recombines TRBV11-2 with TRBJ2-5, with 16 bases fitting TRBD2. The ends lost 4 bases at V and 2 bases at J; junction bases unmatched: 7. CDR1 is SGHAT, CDR2 FQNNGV, per germline. This CDR3 comprises 18 residues. The CDR3 DNA is TGTGCCAGCAGCTCGAGGGGACTAGCGGGAGGGTCTCAAGAGACCCAGTACTTC. Translation gives CASSSRGLAGGSQETQYF.

J is TRBJ2-5 and V is TRBV6-1; D is tentatively TRBD1 or TRBD2 (6 bases each). The CDR3 is 14 residues long. The germline V gene has CDR1 MNHNS and CDR2 SASEGT. V was cut by 6 bases and J by 2 bases, with 13 bases left in between. CDR3 sequence reads: CASSAGTSQETQYF. CDR3 DNA sequence: TGTGCCAGCAGCGCGGGGACATCTCAAGAGACCCAGTACTTC.

V usage is TRBV11-2 and J usage is TRBJ1-1, with 9 nucleotides matching TRBD1. Germline V gene lookup returns CDR1 SGHAT and CDR2 FQNNGV. The CDR3 extends over 17 amino acids. The V gene end was trimmed by 5 bases and the J gene end by 1 base; junction bases not matched to a gene: 11. The CDR3 bases are TGTGCCAGCAGCCTATATGGAAAGGGACAGGGGAACACTGAAGCTTTCTTT. The encoded protein is CASSLYGKGQGNTEAFF.

The chain joins TRBV19 to TRBJ2-6; a possible D gene is TRBD2 (5 bases). V lost 4 bases and J 4 bases, leaving 8 bases between the germline ends. The CDR3 covers 14 residues. Germline CDR1 LNHDA, CDR2 SQIVND (reference sequence). The CDR3 spells CASSRGDGANVLTF. The CDR3 bases are TGTGCCAGTAGTAGGGGAGACGGGGCCAACGTCCTGACTTTC.

The rearrangement uses TRBV5-1 and TRBJ1-2, with a weak D call TRBD1 (6 bases). The V end lost 4 bases, the J end lost 1 base, and 11 bases lay between the germline ends. Germline loops: CDR1 SGHRS, CDR2 YFSETQ. The CDR3 is made up of 14 amino acids. DNA of the CDR3: TGCGCCAGCAGCCCACAGGGTCGTAACTATGGCTACACCTTC. Amino acids: CASSPQGRNYGYTF.

This clone was observed a single time. V usage is TRBV28 and J usage is TRBJ2-7; 10 positions match TRBD1. Germline V gives CDR1 MDHEN, CDR2 SYDVKM. The CDR3 is made up of 15 amino acids. Unmatched junction bases numbered 18, after V lost 6 bases and J lost 13 bases. The CDR3 loop reads CASSIPGQGSMGVYF. The CDR3 DNA is TGTGCCAGCAGCATTCCGGGACAGGGGTCGATGGGTGTTTACTTC.

V is TRBV19 and J is TRBJ1-2, with D perhaps TRBD1 (5 bases). The CDR3 covers 13 residues. V was shortened by 7 bases and J by 7 bases, with 16 bases between the two germline ends. Germline CDR1 and CDR2: LNHDA and SQIVND (reference sequence). This CDR3 is CASKNQGIGGYTF. DNA of the CDR3: TGTGCCAGTAAGAATCAGGGTATAGGTGGCTACACCTTC.

As for this clone: Germline is not matched at one junction end, which may reflect a read error. The V and J genes are TRBV10-3 and TRBJ1-1, with 7 bases that match TRBD1. Germline V CDR1 and CDR2: ENHRY, SYGVKD. CDR3 length: 14 residues. The CDR3 reads CAVSHTTGRTEAFF. The CDR3 DNA follows: TGTGCCGTCAGTCATACGACAGGGCGGACTGAAGCTTTCTTT.

The chain couples TRBV20-1 to TRBJ2-2; D unresolved. Per the germline V gene, CDR1 is DFQATT and CDR2 is SNEGSKA (reference sequence). V gave up 6 bases and J gave up 4 bases, with 6 bases separating them. CDR3 length: 11 residues. CDR3 loop: CSAPSTGELFF. Here the CDR3 DNA reads TGCAGTGCCCCTAGCACCGGGGAGCTGTTTTTT.

The chain recombines TRBV5-1 with TRBJ1-1, with D perhaps matching TRBD1 (5 bases). The germline V and J ends were trimmed by 4 bases and 1 base, with 14 bases remaining between them. This CDR3 spans 15 amino acids. Germline CDR1 SGHRS, CDR2 YFSETQ. This chain's CDR3 is CASSPPGLENTEAFF. As DNA, the CDR3 is TGCGCCAGCAGCCCCCCAGGGTTGGAGAACACTGAAGCTTTCTTT.

The chain couples TRBV28 to TRBJ1-2; 8 bases map to TRBD1. Germline V lookup: CDR1 MDHEN, CDR2 SYDVKM. Losses at the gene ends were 8 bases for V and 8 bases for J; bases not matched to a gene: 13. This CDR3 spans 14 amino acids. CDR3 coding DNA: TGTGCCAGCGGATTTGACAGGGGCGACGGGGGCTACACCTTC. Amino acid sequence: CASGFDRGDGGYTF.

The rearrangement uses TRBV28 and TRBJ1-5; D remains unclear. This CDR3 is built from 16 residues. V was pared by 6 bases and J by 4 bases, with 19 bases between. Germline V gene data show CDR1 as MDHEN and CDR2 as SYDVKM. The CDR3: CASRTQRRGLNQPQHF. The CDR3 bases are TGTGCCAGCAGGACCCAACGACGGGGATTGAATCAGCCCCAGCATTTT.

The rearrangement joins TRBV20-1 to TRBJ2-7; no firm D call. The V end lost 2 bases, the J end lost 5 bases, and 7 bases lay between the germline ends. Germline lookup yields CDR1 DFQATT and CDR2 SNEGSKA (reference sequence). The CDR3 length is 11 residues. CDR3 loop: CSARSRNEQYF. The CDR3 DNA reads as TGCAGTGCTAGATCTCGAAACGAGCAGTACTTC.